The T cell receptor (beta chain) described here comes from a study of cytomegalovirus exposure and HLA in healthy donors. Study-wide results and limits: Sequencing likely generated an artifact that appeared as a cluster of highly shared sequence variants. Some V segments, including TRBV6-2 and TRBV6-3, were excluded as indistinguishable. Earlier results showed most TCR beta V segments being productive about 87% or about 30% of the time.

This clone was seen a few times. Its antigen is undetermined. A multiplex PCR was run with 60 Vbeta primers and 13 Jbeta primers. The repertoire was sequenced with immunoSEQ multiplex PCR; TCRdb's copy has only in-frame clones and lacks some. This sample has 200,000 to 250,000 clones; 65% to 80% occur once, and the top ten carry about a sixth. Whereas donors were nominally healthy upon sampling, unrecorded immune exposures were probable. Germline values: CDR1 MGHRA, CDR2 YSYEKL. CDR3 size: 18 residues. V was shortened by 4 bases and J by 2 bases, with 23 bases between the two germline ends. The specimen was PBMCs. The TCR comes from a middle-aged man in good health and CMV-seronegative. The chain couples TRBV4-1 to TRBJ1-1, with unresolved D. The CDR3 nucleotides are TGCGCCAGCAGCCTTTCCTTCGGAGGGCTTTTCGGAAACACTGAAGCTTTCTTT. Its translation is CASSLSFGGLFGNTEAFF.